Listed here is a single T cell receptor (beta chain). Its specificity is not known. TCRdb's copy holds only in-frame clones and misses some; the assay was immunoSEQ multiplex PCR. The sample records 170,000 or so clones, about four fifths being singletons. This specimen belongs to a study of cytomegalovirus exposure and HLA in healthy donors. General observations from the study: Subsequent analysis of the approximately 110 validation repertoires found a tendency for first-cohort TCR clusters to co-occur. Some public TCRs appeared in many individuals, while most sequences were rare.

Trimming removed 6 bases from V and 7 bases from J, with 15 bases in between. Looked up from germline, CDR1 is SGHTA and CDR2 is FQGNSA. The CDR3 contains 13 residues. This TCR was sampled from a woman younger than 35 in good health and CMV-seropositive. Sequencing input: PBMCs. The chain combines TRBV7-2 with TRBJ1-2, with D possibly being TRBD1 (5 bases). DNA for the CDR3: TGTGCCAGCAGGCTTACAGGTTCGAGTGGCTACACCTTC. Protein product: CASRLTGSSGYTF.